This T cell receptor delta chain comes out of a study of gamma-delta T cells after stem cell transplantation. TCRdb reprocessed the RT-PCR reads using CATT. Of approximately 1,300 delta-chain clones in the sample, 25% to 30% are singletons; the top ten hold about 36%. By share, this clone counts as medium-sized. With 2 bases removed from V and 0 bases from J, the gap between germline ends came to 14 bases. The germline V gene encodes CDR1 NSMFDY and CDR2 ISSIKDK. The CDR3 consists of 15 residues. Specimen: gamma-delta T cells. This receptor was obtained from a human donor. It is not recorded whose cells these are; they may come from a transplant donor. The rearrangement joins TRAV29/DV5 to TRDJ1, with D uncertain. For the CDR3, the DNA is TGTGCAGCAAGGCTTTTCCCGTACTACACCGATAAACTCATCTTT. It is translated as CAARLFPYYTDKLIF.